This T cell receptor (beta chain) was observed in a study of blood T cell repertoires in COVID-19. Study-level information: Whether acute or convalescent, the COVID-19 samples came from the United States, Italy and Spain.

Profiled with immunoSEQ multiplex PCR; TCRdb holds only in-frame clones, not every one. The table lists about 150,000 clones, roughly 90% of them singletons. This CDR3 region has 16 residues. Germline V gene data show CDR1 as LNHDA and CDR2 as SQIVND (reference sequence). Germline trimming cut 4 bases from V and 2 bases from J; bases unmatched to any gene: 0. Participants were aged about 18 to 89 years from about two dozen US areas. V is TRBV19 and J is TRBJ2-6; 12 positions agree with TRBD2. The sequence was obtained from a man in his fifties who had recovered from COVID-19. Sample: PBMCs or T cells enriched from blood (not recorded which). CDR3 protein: CASSTSGRAGANVLTF. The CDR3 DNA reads TGTGCCAGTAGTACTAGCGGGAGGGCTGGGGCCAACGTCCTGACTTTC.